What follows describes a single T cell receptor beta chain. Assay: immunoSEQ multiplex PCR; the TCRdb copy retains only in-frame clones and omits some. The table has around 220,000 clones, around 87% seen once. With 1 base removed from V and 7 bases from J, the gap between germline ends came to 5 bases. There are 12 residues in the CDR3. CDR1 and CDR2 from the germline V gene are SGHVS and FQNEAQ. The data are from a study of blood T cell repertoires in COVID-19. The chain uses TRBV7-8 and TRBJ2-1; no clear D. The clonotype was recovered from a woman aged 45-60 years with COVID-19, enrolled during active disease. Sequenced material: peripheral blood. The CDR3 loop is CASSLVGNEQFF. CDR3 bases: TGTGCCAGCAGCTTAGTCGGTAATGAGCAGTTCTTC.